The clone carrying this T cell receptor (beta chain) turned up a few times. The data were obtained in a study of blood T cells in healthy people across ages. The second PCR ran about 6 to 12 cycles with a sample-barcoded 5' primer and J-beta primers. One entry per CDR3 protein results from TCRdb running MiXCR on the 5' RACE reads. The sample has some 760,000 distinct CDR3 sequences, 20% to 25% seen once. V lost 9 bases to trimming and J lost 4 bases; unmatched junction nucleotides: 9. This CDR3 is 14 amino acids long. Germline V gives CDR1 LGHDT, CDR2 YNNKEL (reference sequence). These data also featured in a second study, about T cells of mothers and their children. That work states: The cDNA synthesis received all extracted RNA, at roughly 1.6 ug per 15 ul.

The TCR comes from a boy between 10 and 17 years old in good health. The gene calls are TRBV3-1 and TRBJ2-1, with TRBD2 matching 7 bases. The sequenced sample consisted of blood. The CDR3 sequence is CASNRDGRYNEQFF. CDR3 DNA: TGTGCCAGTAACCGGGACGGGAGGTACAATGAGCAGTTCTTC.